These 27 T cell receptor beta chains were sequenced from one sample in a study of response to subunit inactivated influenza vaccine. MiXCR, applied by TCRdb to the RT-PCR reads, yields one record per CDR3 protein. The profile shows hundreds of thousands of distinct CDR3 sequences, roughly 12% of them singletons. These data also formed part of another study, on T cells expressing NK-cell markers. From that study: 5'RACE template switching with UMIs generated TCR beta cDNA.

The sequencing here drew on PBMCs from blood, taken on the day of vaccination. These receptors were collected from a man between 45 and 60 years old who received an inactivated influenza vaccine.

The V and J genes are TRBV12-3 or TRBV12-4 and TRBJ1-5, with a weak D call TRBD1 (5 bases). The CDR3 runs to 14 residues. With 3 bases removed from V and 4 bases from J, the gap between germline ends came to 10 bases. CDR3 sequence (DNA): TGTGCCAGCAGTTTTGGACAACAAAATCAGCCCCAGCATTTT. This encodes CASSFGQQNQPQHF.

This clonotype was found a few times. The gene calls are TRBV12-3 or TRBV12-4 and TRBJ2-7; 9 bases line up with TRBD1. Trimming removed 8 bases from V and 13 bases from J; junction bases left unmatched: 12. CDR3 length: 12 amino acids. CDR3 region: CASANRPGQGYF. The CDR3 nucleotides read TGTGCCAGCGCCAACCGCCCGGGACAGGGATACTTC.

In its sample, this clonotype was seen a few times. V and J are TRBV5-6 and TRBJ1-1; 7 bases map to TRBD1. After removal of 0 bases from V and 7 bases from J, the junction contained 9 bases not matched to a gene. This CDR3 comprises 15 residues. In germline, CDR1 is SGHDT, CDR2 YYEEEE. The CDR3 nucleotides are TGTGCCAGCAGCTTGGTGGACAGGAGTCAAATTGAAGCTTTCTTT. Encoded protein: CASSLVDRSQIEAFF.

This clonotype was counted only a few times. The V and J genes are TRBV6-5 and TRBJ2-5; TRBD1 agrees at 7 bases. V was clipped by 0 bases and J by 0 bases; unmatched bases: 4. This CDR3 is built from 16 residues. Germline CDR1 and CDR2: MNHEY and SVGAGI. The CDR3 loop is CASSYSATGYQETQYF. For the CDR3, the DNA is TGTGCCAGCAGTTACTCCGCGACAGGGTACCAAGAGACCCAGTACTTC.

The CDR3: CASSLGSKREQFF. The CDR3 region has the DNA TGTGCCAGCAGCTTAGGTTCTAAACGTGAGCAGTTCTTC. The genes are TRBV7-8 and TRBJ2-1, with D uncertain. The germline V gene has CDR1 SGHVS and CDR2 FQNEAQ. V was shortened by 1 base and J by 9 bases, with 10 bases between the two germline ends. CDR3 length equals 13 residues.

This clonotype was counted a few times. The V call is TRBV5-1, the J call TRBJ1-2; 9 nucleotides line up with TRBD1. The germline gives CDR1 SGHRS, CDR2 YFSETQ. The CDR3 is made up of 14 amino acids. J lost 4 bases, V lost 5 bases, and 6 bases had no gene match. In DNA form, the CDR3 reads TGCGCCAGCAGGACAGAACAGGGGGCCTATGGCTACACCTTC. Amino acid sequence: CASRTEQGAYGYTF.

This clonotype was seen at least ten times. The chain uses TRBV6-5 and TRBJ2-2; the D is unclear. Trimming pared 6 bases from V and 5 bases from J, leaving 7 bases between. The V gene's germline CDR1 is MNHEY and CDR2 SVGAGI. This CDR3 is 12 amino acids long. DNA for the CDR3: TGTGCCAGCAGGGTGGAAACCGGGGAGCTGTTTTTT. Protein product: CASRVETGELFF.

The chain couples TRBV27 to TRBJ1-1; 11 bases line up with TRBD1. The length of the CDR3 is 15 residues. Trimming at V came to 4 bases and at J to 4 bases, leaving 5 bases not matched to a gene. Per the germline V gene, CDR1 is MNHEY and CDR2 is SMNVEV (reference sequence). CDR3 amino acids: CASSWTGGWGTEAFF. CDR3 nucleotide sequence: TGTGCCAGCAGTTGGACAGGGGGCTGGGGCACTGAAGCTTTCTTT.

This clonotype was seen repeatedly, ten times or more. The V and J genes are TRBV12-3 or TRBV12-4 and TRBJ2-7; 8 nucleotides line up with TRBD1. The ends lost 6 bases at V and 3 bases at J; junction bases unmatched: 1. The CDR3 is 12 residues long. The CDR3 reads CASSTGGYEQYF. CDR3 nucleotides: TGTGCCAGCAGCACAGGGGGCTACGAGCAGTACTTC.

In this sample, this clonotype turned up a few times. This chain connects TRBV27 to TRBJ2-3; 9 nucleotides match TRBD2. The CDR3 sequence is 15 residues long. Germline V gene data show CDR1 as MNHEY and CDR2 as SMNVEV (reference sequence). V lost 4 bases and J lost 8; bases outside the gene matches: 10. The CDR3 reads CASSSSGTTRGTQYF. CDR3 sequence (DNA): TGTGCCAGCAGTTCTAGCGGGACGACCAGGGGTACGCAGTATTTT.

The rearrangement joins TRBV30 to TRBJ1-1; D call uncertain. Trimming removed 2 bases from V and 4 bases from J, with 14 bases in between. From germline, CDR1 is GTSNPN and CDR2 SVGIG (reference sequence). CDR3 length: 14 amino acids. CDR3 DNA sequence: TGTGCCTGGAGTCCCCGGTCTCTTGCCACTGAAGCTTTCTTT. It yields the protein CAWSPRSLATEAFF.

The J gene is TRBJ2-5, the V gene TRBV9; the D gene could be TRBD1 or TRBD2 (5 bases each). From germline, CDR1 is SGDLS and CDR2 YYNGEE. The CDR3 runs 15 residues. V shed 4 bases and J shed 5 bases, with 18 bases lying between them. CDR3 sequence (DNA): TGTGCCAGCAGCTTCTCGCCGGGGCTCGGGGAGACCCAGTACTTC. It is translated as CASSFSPGLGETQYF.

This clonotype was seen a few times. This chain links TRBV7-6 with TRBJ1-4; D is uncertain. The CDR3 sequence is 13 residues long. Deletions cut 5 bases from V and 4 bases from J, with 8 bases between. Germline V lookup: CDR1 SGHVS, CDR2 FNYEAQ. CDR3 in DNA: TGTGCCAGCAGCCGTCACGTTAATGAAAAACTGTTTTTT. Translating it yields CASSRHVNEKLFF.

This clonotype was detected many times. The chain combines TRBV7-2 with TRBJ2-2; no clear D gene. The germline V gene encodes CDR1 SGHTA and CDR2 FQGNSA. The germline V and J ends were trimmed by 1 base and 4 bases, with 7 bases remaining between them. This CDR3 region has 14 residues. CDR3 coding DNA: TGTGCCAGCAGCTTAGTTAAAGGCACCGGGGAGCTGTTTTTT. Translated, it gives CASSLVKGTGELFF.

Many counts were recorded for this clonotype. The V and J genes are TRBV20-1 and TRBJ2-1; the D call may be TRBD1 or TRBD2 (7 bases each). Trimming took off 2 bases at V and 9 bases at J, with 23 bases between the two ends. The CDR3 is made up of 16 amino acids. CDR1 and CDR2 (germline): DFQATT, SNEGSKA (reference sequence). The DNA of the CDR3 is TGCAGTGCTAGAAGGTTTCCCAGGGGGGGGCCCATTGAGCAGTTCTTC. It codes for CSARRFPRGGPIEQFF.

Only a few counts were recorded for this clonotype. The gene calls are TRBV4-3 and TRBJ2-1; no clear D. The CDR3 sequence is 18 residues long. Between the trimmed V and J ends, which lost 3 bases and 6 bases, there was a span of 24 bases. CDR1 and CDR2 from the germline V gene are LGHNA and YSLEER. The CDR3 DNA is TGCGCCAGCAGCCAGAACCCCTACAGTAGTTTGAGGAGCAATGAGCAGTTCTTC. Its translation: CASSQNPYSSLRSNEQFF.

The J gene is TRBJ2-5, the V gene TRBV4-1; TRBD2 matches at 10 bases. Trimming removed 6 bases from V and 3 bases from J; junction bases left unmatched: 13. CDR3 length: 17 amino acids. CDR1 and CDR2 (germline): MGHRA, YSYEKL. The CDR3 nucleotides are TGCGCCAGCAGTCAACGGCAGCGGGGGGGCCCCGAAGAGACCCAGTACTTC. Translating it yields CASSQRQRGGPEETQYF.

The chain joins TRBV6-6 to TRBJ1-2; possible D gene TRBD1, 5 bases. The CDR3 has 12 residues. Trimming took 7 bases from V and 8 from J, leaving 14 bases between them. Germline V gene lookup returns CDR1 MNHNY and CDR2 SVGAGI (reference sequence). CDR3 in DNA: TGTGCCAGCAATTCTGCAGGGCAAGGCTACACCTTC. It codes for CASNSAGQGYTF.

V is TRBV20-1 and J is TRBJ2-3, with D unclear. The CDR3 contains 14 residues. The germline CDR1 and CDR2 sequences are DFQATT and SNEGSKA (reference sequence). V lost 1 base and J lost 2, with 10 bases in between. The CDR3: CSARGLINTDTQYF. Written as DNA, the CDR3 is TGCAGTGCTAGAGGGCTTATAAACACAGATACGCAGTATTTT.

This clonotype showed up just a few times. This chain connects TRBV5-1 to TRBJ2-7; 12 bases line up with TRBD2. V was clipped by 4 bases and J by 2 bases; unmatched bases: 7. The CDR3 runs 16 residues. Germline V gene sequence: CDR1 SGHRS, CDR2 YFSETQ. CDR3 residues: CASSKDLAGGPYEQYF. The CDR3 DNA reads as TGCGCCAGCAGCAAAGATCTAGCGGGAGGGCCCTACGAGCAGTACTTC.

Written as DNA, the CDR3 is TGCGCCAGCAGCCAAGAAGGGACAGGGAATGAAAAACTGTTTTTT. As protein: CASSQEGTGNEKLFF. The chain joins TRBV4-3 to TRBJ1-4, with 9 bases identical to TRBD1. CDR1 and CDR2 from the germline V gene are LGHNA and YSLEER. V lost 0 bases, J lost 5 bases, and 1 base stayed unmatched. The CDR3 length is 15 residues.

This clonotype has a handful of counts. The chain has TRBV23-1 and TRBJ1-1; D gene ambiguous. TRBV23-1 is filed as an ORF, its function uncertain. There are 12 residues in the CDR3. The V gene lost 1 base and the J gene lost 7 bases, with 7 bases spanning the gap. Here the CDR3 reads CASSQLKIEAFF. The CDR3 coding sequence is TGCGCCAGCAGTCAATTAAAGATTGAAGCTTTCTTT.

The chain joins TRBV20-1 to TRBJ2-1; 7 nucleotides agree with TRBD2. Per germline, CDR1 DFQATT and CDR2 SNEGSKA (reference sequence). This CDR3 is 14 amino acids long. After removal of 5 bases from V and 6 bases from J, the junction contained 10 bases not matched to a gene. CDR3 DNA sequence: TGCAGTGCTCCGCGGGAGACCTCGGGCAATGAGCAGTTCTTC. This translates into CSAPRETSGNEQFF.

The chain is built from TRBV9 and TRBJ2-6; 7 nucleotides match TRBD2. The CDR3 is 17 residues long. Trimming took 0 bases from V and 2 from J; bases not matched to a gene: 5. CDR1 is SGDLS, CDR2 YYNGEE, per germline. CDR3: CASSVESGRAGANVLTF. The CDR3 DNA is TGTGCCAGCAGCGTAGAATCTGGGAGGGCTGGGGCCAACGTCCTGACTTTC.

This clonotype was observed a few times. The genes are TRBV20-1 and TRBJ2-7; maybe TRBD2 (7 bases). The CDR3 consists of 15 residues. The germline V and J ends were trimmed by 1 base and 4 bases, with 17 bases remaining between them. CDR1 and CDR2 from the germline V gene are DFQATT and SNEGSKA (reference sequence). CDR3 DNA sequence: TGCAGTGCTAGAGCCTGGGGGGGCGCCGGTTACGAGCAGTACTTC. This codes for CSARAWGGAGYEQYF.

This chain links TRBV6-1 with TRBJ1-1; maybe TRBD1 (6 bases). V dropped 6 bases and J dropped 1 base, with 18 bases sitting between them. The CDR3 covers 16 residues. Looked up from germline, CDR1 is MNHNS and CDR2 is SASEGT. CDR3 residues: CASSTLQGIGNTEAFF. The CDR3, as DNA: TGTGCCAGCAGCACCCTCCAGGGGATAGGGAACACTGAAGCTTTCTTT.

The chain employs TRBV7-2 and TRBJ1-5; unclear D gene. Germline CDR1 is SGHTA and CDR2 is FQGNSA. Trimming stripped 5 bases from V and 3 bases from J, with 14 bases between. The CDR3 length is 15 residues. The CDR3 sequence: CASSPNWGVNQPQHF. In DNA form, the CDR3 reads TGTGCCAGCAGCCCCAACTGGGGTGTCAATCAGCCCCAGCATTTT. The entire variable domain, with the rest obtained from reference TRBV7-2 and TRBJ1-5, is as follows: GAGVSQSPSNKVTEKGKDVELRCDPISGHTALYWYRQSLGQGLEFLIYFQGNSAPDKSGLPSDRFSAERTGGSVSTLTIQRTQQEDSAVYLCASSPNWGVNQPQHFGDGTRLSIL.